Listed here are 18 T cell receptor beta chains from one sample, sequenced in a study of blood T cell repertoires in COVID-19. Using immunoSEQ multiplex PCR, the repertoire was profiled, and TCRdb retains in-frame clones only, with some absent. The profile shows a few hundred thousand clones, about nine tenths of them singletons. Material: peripheral blood. These receptors were collected from a woman aged 25 to 39 with COVID-19, enrolled during active disease.

V and J are TRBV30 and TRBJ2-7; 9 nucleotides align to TRBD1. The V gene end was trimmed by 7 bases and the J gene end by 7 bases; junction bases not matched to a gene: 14. CDR3 length: 14 amino acids. Germline CDR1 reads GTSNPN; CDR2 reads SVGIG (reference sequence). The CDR3 region is CALTTGTGQEEQYF. For the CDR3, the DNA is TGTGCCTTGACGACCGGGACAGGGCAGGAAGAGCAGTACTTC. Full variable domain (remainder filled in from reference TRBV30 and TRBJ2-7): SQTIHQWPATLVQPVGSPLSLECTVEGTSNPNLYWYRQAAGRGLQLLFYSVGIGQISSEVPQNLSASRPQDRQFILSSKKLLLSDSGFYLCALTTGTGQEEQYFGPGTRLTVT.

V and J are TRBV19 and TRBJ2-3, with 8 bases that match TRBD2. J was trimmed by 3 bases and V by 1 base; bases with no gene match: 3. Germline CDR1 and CDR2: LNHDA and SQIVND (reference sequence). This CDR3 is built from 15 residues. As DNA, the CDR3 is TGTGCCAGTAGTATAGGAGCGGGAGAAACAGATACGCAGTATTTT. Its protein is CASSIGAGETDTQYF. Full variable domain (remainder filled in from reference TRBV19 and TRBJ2-3): DGGITQSPKYLFRKEGQNVTLSCEQNLNHDAMYWYRQDPGQGLRLIYYSQIVNDFQKGDIAEGYSVSREKKESFPLTVTSAQKNPTAFYLCASSIGAGETDTQYFGPGTRLTVL.

V usage is TRBV11-2 and J usage is TRBJ2-7, with D tentatively TRBD2 (5 bases). The CDR3 is 15 residues long. In germline, CDR1 is SGHAT, CDR2 FQNNGV. V was pared by 0 bases and J by 1 base, with 10 bases between. This chain's CDR3 is CASSLDRTSSYEQYF. The CDR3 nucleotides read TGTGCCAGCAGCTTAGACAGGACTTCTTCCTACGAGCAGTACTTC.

This chain connects TRBV6-2 or TRBV6-3 to TRBJ2-7; TRBD2 matches at 7 bases. V lost 6 bases and J lost 0; bases outside the gene matches: 11. Looked up from germline, CDR1 is MNHEY and CDR2 is SVGEGT. The CDR3 extends over 16 amino acids. Written as DNA, the CDR3 is TGTGCCAGCAGCCCTTCAGCGGGGAGCCTCTCCTACGAGCAGTACTTC. Translation gives CASSPSAGSLSYEQYF.

The chain combines TRBV5-6 with TRBJ2-1; 7 nucleotides line up with TRBD1. With V trimmed by 4 bases and J by 7 bases, 5 bases remained unmatched. This CDR3 has 13 residues. Germline CDR1 and CDR2: SGHDT and YYEEEE. The CDR3 nucleotides read TGTGCCAGCAGCGGTGTACAGGGGAATGAGCAGTTCTTC. Translated, it gives CASSGVQGNEQFF.

The chain is built from TRBV30 and TRBJ2-2; 8 nucleotides line up with TRBD2. Germline CDR1 and CDR2: GTSNPN and SVGIG (reference sequence). J gave up 1 base and V 1 base, and 8 bases lay outside the gene matches. The CDR3 is made up of 17 amino acids. The CDR3 loop reads CAWSGLVLAENTGELFF. In DNA, the CDR3 is TGTGCCTGGAGTGGGCTGGTACTAGCGGAGAACACCGGGGAGCTGTTTTTT.

This chain links TRBV5-1 with TRBJ1-6; TRBD1 might be the D (5 bases). CDR1 is SGHRS, CDR2 YFSETQ, per germline. This CDR3 is built from 14 residues. Trimming removed 0 bases at V and 6 bases at J, with 7 bases between. The CDR3 protein is CASSLGQTNSPLHF. In DNA, the CDR3 is TGCGCCAGCAGCTTGGGACAGACTAATTCACCCCTCCACTTT.

The chain's CDR3 is CASSAATSVYAEGTQYF. The DNA of the CDR3 is TGTGCCAGCAGCGCCGCTACTAGCGTCTACGCCGAGGGCACGCAGTATTTT. The chain couples TRBV14 to TRBJ2-3, with 7 bases matching TRBD2. Germline V gives CDR1 SGHDN, CDR2 FVKESK. The CDR3 runs to 17 residues. V dropped 5 bases and J dropped 9; count of bases not matched to a gene: 20.

The CDR3 sequence is CASSSWTGTAYNEQFF. The CDR3 region has the DNA TGTGCCAGCAGTTCTTGGACAGGGACGGCCTACAATGAGCAGTTCTTC. V and J are TRBV27 and TRBJ2-1; 8 bases agree with TRBD1. V was pared by 4 bases and J by 2 bases, with 7 bases of the junction left unmatched. The CDR3 has 16 residues. Germline-derived CDR1 and CDR2 are MNHEY and SMNVEV (reference sequence).

This rearrangement joins TRBV5-1 to TRBJ2-1, with D uncertain. CDR3 size: 15 residues. Germline CDR1 is SGHRS and CDR2 is YFSETQ. V lost 0 bases to trimming and J lost 2 bases, with 9 bases between them. CDR3: CASSLEGDTYNEQFF. In nucleotides, the CDR3 is TGCGCCAGCAGCTTGGAAGGAGATACCTACAATGAGCAGTTCTTC. The complete variable domain, with remaining parts taken from reference TRBV5-1 and TRBJ2-1, reads KAGVTQTPRYLIKTRGQQVTLSCSPISGHRSVSWYQQTPGQGLQFLFEYFSETQRNKGNFPGRFSGRQFSNSRSEMNVSTLELGDSALYLCASSLEGDTYNEQFFGPGTRLTVL.

This clone was found once. The V gene is TRBV28, the J gene TRBJ2-5, with D perhaps TRBD2 (6 bases). CDR3 length: 13 residues. CDR1 MDHEN and CDR2 SYDVKM come from the germline V gene. The V end lost 2 bases, the J end lost 9 bases, and 13 bases lay between the germline ends. The chain's CDR3 is CASSLGRNSPQYF. For the CDR3, the DNA is TGTGCCAGCAGTTTAGGGAGGAATAGCCCCCAGTACTTC.

This rearrangement joins TRBV27 to TRBJ2-1; TRBD2 agrees at 9 bases. The CDR3 is 14 amino acids. Trimming at V came to 3 bases and at J to 8 bases, leaving 5 bases not matched to a gene. Germline CDR1 MNHEY, CDR2 SMNVEV (reference sequence). The CDR3 nucleotides are TGTGCCAGCAGTTTGTGGGGACTAGCATATGAGCAGTTCTTC. It specifies CASSLWGLAYEQFF.

The chain carries TRBV2 and TRBJ2-7; 13 bases map to TRBD2. This CDR3 has 14 residues. Germline assignment: CDR1 SNHLY and CDR2 FYNNEI. V lost 7 bases, J lost 7 bases, and 7 bases stayed unmatched. CDR3 in amino acids: CASTRTSGSGEQYF. CDR3 bases: TGTGCCAGCACGAGGACTAGCGGGAGTGGAGAGCAGTACTTC.

The chain employs TRBV7-2 and TRBJ1-6, with D unresolved. In germline, CDR1 is SGHTA, CDR2 FQGNSA. Trimming cost V 2 bases and J 8 bases, with 10 bases left between them. The CDR3 is made up of 14 amino acids. CDR3 protein: CASSLKFGYSPLHF. As DNA, the CDR3 is TGTGCCAGCAGCTTAAAATTCGGGTATTCACCCCTCCACTTT.

The chain joins TRBV5-1 to TRBJ2-1; TRBD2 matches 12 bases. Trimming at V came to 0 bases and at J to 7 bases, leaving 5 bases not matched to a gene. This CDR3 is built from 16 residues. CDR1 and CDR2 (germline): SGHRS, YFSETQ. CDR3 sequence: CASSLGLAGALNEQFF. Written as DNA, the CDR3 is TGCGCCAGCAGCTTGGGACTAGCGGGAGCACTGAATGAGCAGTTCTTC.

This chain joins TRBV7-2 and TRBJ1-2; D ambiguous. The V gene's germline CDR1 is SGHTA and CDR2 FQGNSA. Trimming removed 0 bases at V and 2 bases at J, with 13 bases between. There are 16 residues in the CDR3. The CDR3 here is CASSLAIQAQNYGYTF. The CDR3 DNA reads as TGTGCCAGCAGCTTAGCGATCCAGGCACAAAACTATGGCTACACCTTC. The whole variable domain, remainder taken from reference TRBV7-2 and TRBJ1-2, is GAGVSQSPSNKVTEKGKDVELRCDPISGHTALYWYRQSLGQGLEFLIYFQGNSAPDKSGLPSDRFSAERTGGSVSTLTIQRTQQEDSAVYLCASSLAIQAQNYGYTFGSGTRLTVV.

This clone was seen at least ten times. This chain links TRBV15 with TRBJ2-3, with 7 bases matching TRBD1. CDR3 length: 15 amino acids. V shed 0 bases and J 4 bases; nucleotides not matched to a gene: 4. CDR1 LNHNV and CDR2 YYDKDF come from the germline V gene (reference sequence). In nucleotides, the CDR3 is TGTGCCACCAGCAGAGATAGACAGGGCGCAGATACGCAGTATTTT. It translates to CATSRDRQGADTQYF.

This clone was seen only once. The chain employs TRBV9 and TRBJ2-7; 10 bases agree with TRBD1. CDR1 and CDR2 (germline): SGDLS, YYNGEE. The V and J ends lost 3 bases and 3 bases, in that order; junction bases with no gene match: 6. This CDR3 is built from 15 residues. This CDR3 is CASSAGQGGIYEQYF. CDR3 DNA: TGTGCCAGCAGCGCTGGACAGGGGGGTATCTACGAGCAGTACTTC.